This T cell receptor beta chain was identified in a study of T cells in Graves' hyperthyroidism and ophthalmopathy. Researchers took RNA transcripts and amplified the TCR beta CDR3 regions from them. RT-PCR in the first round (using the HTBI primer set) targeted the TCR CDR3. TCRdb reanalysed the multiplex PCR reads using MiXCR and keeps one entry per CDR3 protein. Found here are hundreds of thousands of distinct CDR3 sequences, roughly 14% of them singletons; the top ten hold roughly 4.5%. The source of the PBMCs was more than 9.5 ml of fresh peripheral blood. In its sample, this clonotype was seen many times. The sample was blood. This clonotype was obtained from a middle-aged woman with Graves' ophthalmopathy.

In DNA form, the CDR3 reads TGTGCCAGCAGCCTCGGGGCTTATCAGCCCCAGCATTTT. The encoded protein is CASSLGAYQPQHF. This chain uses TRBV7-2 with TRBJ1-5, with D perhaps matching TRBD1 (5 bases). Trimming took 5 bases from V and 5 from J, leaving 10 bases between them. Germline lookup yields CDR1 SGHTA and CDR2 FQGNSA. CDR3 size: 13 residues.